Each of the 11 T cell receptor beta chains below was sequenced from the same sample in a study of regulatory dendritic cells for organ transplantation. These receptors have no known antigen. Sequencing was performed with immunoSEQ multiplex PCR; in TCRdb, only in-frame clones are kept and a portion is missing. This sample yields around 19,000 clones, of which roughly 88% are seen a single time; around 0.68% belongs to the top ten. Sorted subsets were CFSE-labeled and cultured approximately 5 days with allogeneic dendritic cells. Sequencing was carried out using naive CD4+ T cells from blood cultured with regulatory dendritic cells. Subset indicated: CD45RA+ naive T cells. All receptors derive from a human donor in good health.

The genes are TRBV18 and TRBJ1-5; D gene ambiguous. The CDR3 loop spans 11 amino acids. Per the germline V gene, CDR1 is KGHSH and CDR2 is LQKENI. Trimming took 3 bases from V and 9 from J, leaving 6 bases between them. CDR3 sequence reads: CASSPGGPQHF. CDR3 coding DNA: TGTGCCAGCTCACCCGGTGGGCCCCAGCATTTT. Filled out from reference TRBV18 and TRBJ1-5, the complete variable domain reads NAGVMQNPRHLVRRRGQEARLRCSPMKGHSHVYWYRQLPEEGLKFMVYLQKENIIDESGMPKERFSAEFPKEGPSILRIQQVVRGDSAAYFCASSPGGPQHFGDGTRLSIL.

The V call is TRBV25-1, the J call TRBJ1-1; 9 bases map to TRBD1. Trimming at V came to 6 bases and at J to 1 base, leaving 6 bases not matched to a gene. Per the germline V gene, CDR1 is MGHDK and CDR2 is SYGVNS. CDR3 length: 15 residues. The CDR3 DNA is TGTGCCAGCAGGTCTACACAGGGGGCGAACACTGAAGCTTTCTTT. Translating it yields CASRSTQGANTEAFF.

The rearrangement joins TRBV6-6 to TRBJ2-1; 9 positions match TRBD2. Germline values: CDR1 MNHNY, CDR2 SVGAGI (reference sequence). The CDR3 runs to 16 residues. V lost 6 bases to trimming and J lost 2 bases; unmatched junction nucleotides: 8. The CDR3 nucleotides read TGTGCCAGCAGCCTCCTAGCGGGAACTACCTACAATGAGCAGTTCTTC. Its translation: CASSLLAGTTYNEQFF.

The chain joins TRBV9 to TRBJ1-2; weak D call: TRBD1 (6 bases). The CDR3 is 13 amino acids. Germline V lookup: CDR1 SGDLS, CDR2 YYNGEE. Deletions cut 3 bases from V and 4 bases from J, with 10 bases between. CDR3 sequence reads: CASSATGIYGYTF. CDR3 coding DNA: TGTGCCAGCAGCGCGACAGGTATCTATGGCTACACCTTC. Supplemented by reference TRBV9 and TRBJ1-2, the full variable domain reads DSGVTQTPKHLITATGQRVTLRCSPRSGDLSVYWYQQSLDQGLQFLIQYYNGEERAKGNILERFSAQQFPDLHSELNLSSLELGDSALYFCASSATGIYGYTFGSGTRLTVV.

This clone came up once. V is TRBV5-8 and J is TRBJ2-3; D perhaps matches TRBD1 (6 bases). There are 18 residues in the CDR3. V lost 3 bases and J lost 5, with 25 bases in between. Per germline, CDR1 SGHTS and CDR2 YDEGEE. CDR3 protein: CASSWVTGAGPRGDTQYF. CDR3 sequence (DNA): TGTGCCAGCAGCTGGGTGACCGGGGCCGGTCCCAGGGGAGATACGCAGTATTTT.

The chain recombines TRBV19 with TRBJ1-2; possible D gene TRBD1, 5 bases. V was trimmed by 7 bases and J by 4 bases, leaving 19 bases between them. The CDR3 loop spans 15 amino acids. Germline lookup yields CDR1 LNHDA and CDR2 SQIVND (reference sequence). Here the CDR3 reads CASTLGAGFGYGYTF. CDR3 nucleotides: TGTGCCAGTACCCTAGGGGCAGGTTTCGGCTATGGCTACACCTTC.

The chain employs TRBV9 and TRBJ2-2; D ambiguous. The V end was cut by 4 bases, the J end by 2 bases, with 12 bases between. The CDR3 length is 15 residues. CDR1 and CDR2 from the germline V gene are SGDLS and YYNGEE. CDR3 sequence: CASSPLGRNTGELFF. Written as DNA, the CDR3 is TGTGCCAGCAGCCCTCTCGGGCGAAACACCGGGGAGCTGTTTTTT.

The table lists this clone with a count of one. J is TRBJ1-4 and V is TRBV7-9; D is unclear. Germline V gene sequence: CDR1 SEHNR, CDR2 FQNEAQ (reference sequence). The CDR3 runs 16 residues. V was pared by 1 base and J by 2 bases, with 11 bases between. The CDR3, as DNA: TGTGCCAGCAGCTTAGACAGCCCCGCGACTAATGAAAAACTGTTTTTT. Residues: CASSLDSPATNEKLFF.

This clone was detected once. The gene calls are TRBV4-1 and TRBJ1-2; D may be TRBD1 (5 bases). Trimming removed 0 bases from V and 3 bases from J, with 23 bases in between. There are 19 residues in the CDR3. From germline, CDR1 is MGHRA and CDR2 YSYEKL. The CDR3 is CASSQDQTPEGPIYYGYTF. CDR3 DNA sequence: TGCGCCAGCAGCCAAGACCAGACACCCGAGGGGCCGATTTACTATGGCTACACCTTC.

The chain is built from TRBV10-3 and TRBJ1-1; 7 nucleotides match TRBD1. With V trimmed by 11 bases and J by 7 bases, 19 bases remained unmatched. CDR1 and CDR2 (germline): ENHRY, SYGVKD. The CDR3 is 15 amino acids. The CDR3, as DNA: TGTGCCGTCCGACAGGCTACGACAGGGTTGATTGAAGCTTTCTTT. Its protein product is CAVRQATTGLIEAFF.

V gene TRBV6-1 combines with J gene TRBJ2-1, with D perhaps TRBD1 (7 bases). Trimming pared 3 bases from V and 6 bases from J, leaving 18 bases between. There are 16 residues in the CDR3. Germline V gives CDR1 MNHNS, CDR2 SASEGT. The CDR3 nucleotides read TGTGCCAGCAGTGACCATCCTCGGGGGACAGCCAATGAGCAGTTCTTC. This translates into CASSDHPRGTANEQFF.